This TCR beta chain was captured by sequencing in a study of beta chain features in type 1 diabetes. Broader study findings: Naive, central memory and regulatory TCRB repertoires appeared more similar among patients than healthy donors. In type 1 diabetes patients, VDJ junctions had fewer insertions; deletions at these junctions were more frequent.

This clone was seen a handful of times. The antigen is undetermined. Relative to the germline gene, one junction end is altered; a read error may explain this. Purity (above 98%) was reached by all sorted populations. The CDR3 length is 11 residues. Germline values: CDR1 MDHEN, CDR2 SYDVKM. What was sequenced were expressed TCRB transcripts, since all of the isolated RNA had been reverse transcribed. Profiling relied on immunoSEQ multiplex PCR, and the TCRdb table lists in-frame clones only, not all of them. The sample lists 150,000 to 160,000 clones, 11% seen once, with roughly 2% in the top ten. Sequenced input: central memory CD4+ T cells from blood. The sequence was obtained from a man aged 18 to 29 in good health. The chain couples TRBV28 to TRBJ2-7; the match to TRBD1 covers 9 bases. CDR3 residues: CASSRGQGTTF. The CDR3 DNA sequence: TGTGCCAGCTCAAGAGGACAGGGGACAACCTTC. The whole variable domain, filled in from reference TRBV28 and TRBJ2-7, reads DVKVTQSSRYLVKRTGEKVFLECVQDMDHENMFWYRQDPGLGLRLIYFSYDVKMKEKGDIPEGYSVSREKKERFSLILESASTNQTSMYLCASSRGQGTTFGPGTRLTVT.